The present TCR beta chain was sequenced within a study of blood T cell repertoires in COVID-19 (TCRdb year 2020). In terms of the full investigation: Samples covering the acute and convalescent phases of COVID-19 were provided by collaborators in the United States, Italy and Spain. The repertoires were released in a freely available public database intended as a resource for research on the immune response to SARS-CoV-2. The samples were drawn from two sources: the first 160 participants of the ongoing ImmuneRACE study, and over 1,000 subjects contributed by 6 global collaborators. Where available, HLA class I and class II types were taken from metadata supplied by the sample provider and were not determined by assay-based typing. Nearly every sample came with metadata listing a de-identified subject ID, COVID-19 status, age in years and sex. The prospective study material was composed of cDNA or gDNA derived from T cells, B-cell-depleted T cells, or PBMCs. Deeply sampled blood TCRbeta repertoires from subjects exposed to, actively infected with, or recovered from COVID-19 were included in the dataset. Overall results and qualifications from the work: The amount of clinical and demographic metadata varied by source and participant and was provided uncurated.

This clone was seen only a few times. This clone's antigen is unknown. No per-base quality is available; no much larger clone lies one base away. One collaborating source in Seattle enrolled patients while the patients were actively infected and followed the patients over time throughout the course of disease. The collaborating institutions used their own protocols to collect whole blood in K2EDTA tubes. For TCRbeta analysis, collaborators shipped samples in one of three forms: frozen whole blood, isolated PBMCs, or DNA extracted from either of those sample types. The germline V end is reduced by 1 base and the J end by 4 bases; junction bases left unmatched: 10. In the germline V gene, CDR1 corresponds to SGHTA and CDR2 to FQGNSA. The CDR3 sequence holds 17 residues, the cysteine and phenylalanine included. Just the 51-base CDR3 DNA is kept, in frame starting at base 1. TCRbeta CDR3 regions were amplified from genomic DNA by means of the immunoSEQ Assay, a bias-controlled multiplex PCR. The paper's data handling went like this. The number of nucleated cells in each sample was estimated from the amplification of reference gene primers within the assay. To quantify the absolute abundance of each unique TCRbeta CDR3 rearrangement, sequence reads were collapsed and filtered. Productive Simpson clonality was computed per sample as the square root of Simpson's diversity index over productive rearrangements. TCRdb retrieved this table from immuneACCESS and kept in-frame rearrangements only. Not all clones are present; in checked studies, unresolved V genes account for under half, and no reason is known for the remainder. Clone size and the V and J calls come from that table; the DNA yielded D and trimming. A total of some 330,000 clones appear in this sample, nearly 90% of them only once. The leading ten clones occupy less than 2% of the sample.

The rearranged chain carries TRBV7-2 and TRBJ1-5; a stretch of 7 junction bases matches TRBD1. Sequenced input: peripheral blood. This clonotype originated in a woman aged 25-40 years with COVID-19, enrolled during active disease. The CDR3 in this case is CASSLGDSFPPNQPQHF. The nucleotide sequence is TGTGCCAGCAGCTTAGGGGACAGCTTCCCTCCAAATCAGCCCCAGCATTTT.